This paragraph reports one TCR beta chain. Many counts were recorded for this clonotype. Its target antigen remains unknown. It has no much larger one-base neighbor in the sample; base qualities were not kept. The record originates from a study of patients with pleural tuberculosis (dated by TCRdb to between 2013 and 2015). The sequencer was an Illumina Genome Analyzer IIx. Through fastp at Q25 and MiXCR, TCRdb rebuilt clones from the public reads, retaining in-frame beta chains. Rows merge per CDR3 protein into single entries with the most common DNA and genes. This sample gives approximately 50,000 distinct CDR3 sequences in total; approximately 7.9% of them show up just once. The top ten constitute 16% of the sample. Trimming costs V 5 bases and J 1 base, and their ends lie 9 bases apart. As encoded in the germline V gene (reference sequence), CDR1 is LNHDA while CDR2 is SQIVND. Spanning cysteine to phenylalanine, the CDR3 consists of 13 amino acids. Only the CDR3 region is kept as DNA, spanning 39 bases read in frame from base 1.

The chain joins TRBV19 to TRBJ2-7; the D match is possibly TRBD1 or TRBD2, with 5 bases aligned in each. The clonotype was recovered from a human donor with pleural tuberculosis. The nucleotides are TGTGCCAGTAGTCGGGGCCCATCCTACGAGCAGTACTTC. It encodes CASSRGPSYEQYF.